This T cell receptor (beta chain) was sequenced during a study of CD8+ T cells in alopecia areata. The study, taken as a whole, reports: Lesional scalp, notably in alopecia totalis/universalis, had clonality above that of normal scalp.

After isolation, RNA underwent reverse transcription to generate cDNA as the sequencing template. The method was immunoSEQ multiplex PCR; TCRdb's version includes in-frame clones alone and lacks a portion of them. The table lists approximately 180,000 clones, around 71% of them singletons. The germline gives CDR1 KGHSH, CDR2 LQKENI. The CDR3 extends over 17 amino acids. Trimming removed 2 bases at V and 4 bases at J, with 17 bases between. As to this clone: As yet, its antigen is unknown.

The sample consisted of CD8+ T cells sorted from blood, taken at week 0. The chain links TRBV18 to TRBJ2-2, with D hard to call. The receptor was isolated from a human donor with alopecia areata. The CDR3 spells CASSPGQERRLTGELFF. CDR3 bases: TGTGCCAGCTCACCAGGTCAAGAACGCCGCCTCACCGGGGAGCTGTTTTTT.